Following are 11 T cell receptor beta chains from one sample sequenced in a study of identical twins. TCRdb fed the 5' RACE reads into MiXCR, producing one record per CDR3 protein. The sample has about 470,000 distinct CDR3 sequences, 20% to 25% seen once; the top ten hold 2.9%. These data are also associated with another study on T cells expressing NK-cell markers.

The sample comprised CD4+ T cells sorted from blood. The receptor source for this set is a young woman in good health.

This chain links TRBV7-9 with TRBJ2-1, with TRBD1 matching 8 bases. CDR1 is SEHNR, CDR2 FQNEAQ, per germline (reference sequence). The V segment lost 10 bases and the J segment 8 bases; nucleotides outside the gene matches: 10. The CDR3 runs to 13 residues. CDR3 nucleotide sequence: TGTGCCACCGGACAGGGTCGTAAGGATGAGCAGTTCTTC. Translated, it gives CATGQGRKDEQFF.

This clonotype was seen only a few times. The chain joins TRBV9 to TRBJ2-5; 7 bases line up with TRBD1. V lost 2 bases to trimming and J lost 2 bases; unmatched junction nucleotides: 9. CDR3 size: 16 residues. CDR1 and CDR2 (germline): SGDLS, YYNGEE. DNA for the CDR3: TGTGCCAGCAGCGTGACCCCGGGACAGACACAAGAGACCCAGTACTTC. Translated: CASSVTPGQTQETQYF.

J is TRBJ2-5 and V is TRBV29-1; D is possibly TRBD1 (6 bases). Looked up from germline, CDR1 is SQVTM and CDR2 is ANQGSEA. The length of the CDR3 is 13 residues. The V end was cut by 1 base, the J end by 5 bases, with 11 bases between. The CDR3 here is CSVEATGRETQYF. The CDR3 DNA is TGCAGCGTTGAAGCCACAGGGCGTGAGACCCAGTACTTC.

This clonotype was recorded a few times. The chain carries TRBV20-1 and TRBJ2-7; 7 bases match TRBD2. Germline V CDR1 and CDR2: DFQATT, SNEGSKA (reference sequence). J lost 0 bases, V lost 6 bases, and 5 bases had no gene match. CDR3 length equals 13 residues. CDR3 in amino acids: CSAARDYSYEQYF. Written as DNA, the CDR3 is TGCAGTGCCGCCCGGGACTACTCCTACGAGCAGTACTTC.

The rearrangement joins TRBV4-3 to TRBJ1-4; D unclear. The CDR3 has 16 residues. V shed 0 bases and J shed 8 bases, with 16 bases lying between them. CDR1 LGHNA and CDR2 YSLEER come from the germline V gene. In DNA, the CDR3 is TGCGCCAGCAGCCAAGATGCAAGGGCCGGACGAGAAAAACTGTTTTTT. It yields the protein CASSQDARAGREKLFF.

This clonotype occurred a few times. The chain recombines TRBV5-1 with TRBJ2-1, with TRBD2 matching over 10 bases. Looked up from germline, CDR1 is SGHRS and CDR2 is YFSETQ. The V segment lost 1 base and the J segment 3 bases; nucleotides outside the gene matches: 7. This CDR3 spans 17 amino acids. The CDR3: CASSLLATSGHYNEQFF. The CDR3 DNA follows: TGCGCCAGCAGCTTGCTGGCGACTAGCGGGCACTACAATGAGCAGTTCTTC.

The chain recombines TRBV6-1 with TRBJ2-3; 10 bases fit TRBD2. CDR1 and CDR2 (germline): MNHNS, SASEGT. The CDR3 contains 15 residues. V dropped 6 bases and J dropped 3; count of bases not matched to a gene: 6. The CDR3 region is CASRLSGRLTDTQYF. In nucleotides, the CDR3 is TGTGCCAGCAGGCTTAGCGGGAGGTTGACAGATACGCAGTATTTT.

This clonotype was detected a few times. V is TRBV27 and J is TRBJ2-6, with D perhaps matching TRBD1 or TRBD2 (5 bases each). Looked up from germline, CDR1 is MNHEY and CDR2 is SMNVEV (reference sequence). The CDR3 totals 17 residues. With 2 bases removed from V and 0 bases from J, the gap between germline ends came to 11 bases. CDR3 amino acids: CASSLGAGDSGANVLTF. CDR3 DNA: TGTGCCAGCAGTTTAGGGGCGGGTGACTCTGGGGCCAACGTCCTGACTTTC.

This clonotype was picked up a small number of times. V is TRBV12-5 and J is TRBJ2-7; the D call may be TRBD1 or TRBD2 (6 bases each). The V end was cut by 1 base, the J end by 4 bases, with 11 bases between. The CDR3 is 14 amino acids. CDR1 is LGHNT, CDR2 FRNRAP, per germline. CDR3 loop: CASGLGGATYEQYF. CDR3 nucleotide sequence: TGTGCTAGTGGTTTGGGGGGGGCGACGTACGAGCAGTACTTC.

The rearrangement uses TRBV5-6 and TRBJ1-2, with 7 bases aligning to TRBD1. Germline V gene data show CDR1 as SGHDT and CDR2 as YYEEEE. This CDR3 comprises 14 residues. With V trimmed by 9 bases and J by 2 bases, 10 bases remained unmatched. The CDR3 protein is CAIGSGTANYGYTF. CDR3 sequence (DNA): TGTGCCATCGGCTCCGGGACAGCAAACTATGGCTACACCTTC.

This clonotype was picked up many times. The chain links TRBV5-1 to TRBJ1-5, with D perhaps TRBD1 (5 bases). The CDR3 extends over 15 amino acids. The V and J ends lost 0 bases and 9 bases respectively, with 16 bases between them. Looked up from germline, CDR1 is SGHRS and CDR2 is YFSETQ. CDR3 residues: CASSLDGAGQGPQHF. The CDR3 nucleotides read TGCGCCAGCAGCTTGGATGGGGCAGGACAAGGGCCCCAGCATTTT.